This TCR beta chain was sequenced for a study of siplizumab effects on memory and regulatory T cells (dated by TCRdb to between 2019 and 2020). Context from the whole study: The study looked at the effect of siplizumab, an anti-CD2 antibody, on alloreactive T-cell subsets in allogeneic mixed lymphocyte reactions made from human PBMCs. Overall study outcomes, separate from this receptor: Because sequences below about 10^-5 frequency were poorly captured, only a minor fraction of alloreactive clones could be mapped to unstimulated subsets. Unstimulated naive T cells appeared to be more diverse than memory T cells, and naive cells seemed to make a substantial contribution to the alloresponse. Whether proliferating Tregs from siplizumab cultures actually had suppressive function was not functionally confirmed. Siplizumab significantly lowered the cumulative frequency of alloreactive sequences that could be traced to unstimulated CD4+ memory T cells. In reactions with siplizumab, an average of approximately 69% of mappable alloreactive CD4+ clones were Treg-derived, compared with roughly 26% in control reactions. About 75-96% of proliferating CD4+ or CD8+ clones could not be given a naive or memory phenotype.

As regards this clone: The antigen it binds to is not known. No per-base quality is available; no much larger clone lies one base away.

Library method: the immunoSEQ multiplex PCR assay. Approximately 93,000 TCR templates per sample were assayed by the deep sequencing platform. Genomic DNA extracted from sorted T cells was used for TCRbeta CDR3 sequencing. In the authors' own workflow: Clonal analysis of TCRbeta CDR3 data was done in the R programming language. Unstimulated samples were compared with post-reaction CFSE-low samples to define alloreactive CD4+ and CD8+ clones. Alloreactive CD4+ clones were assigned to regulatory or non-regulatory origin by matching sequences to sorted unstimulated Treg and non-Treg repertoires. Sourced from immuneACCESS, this table was stored by TCRdb with only in-frame sequences that have V and J called. A share of the clones is absent; for the studies checked, an unresolved V gene accounts for under half, and the remainder has no known explanation. That table supplies the V and J calls and clone size; D and trimming were determined from the DNA. Present in this sample are roughly 56,000 clones, 95% to 98% of which were seen just once. Roughly 1.1% of the sample rests with the top ten.

In addition, sequencing in three donor pairs included unstimulated CD8+ effector memory subsets alongside CD4+ naive, CD8+ naive, CD8+ TEMRA and CD4+ memory subsets. Sorted unstimulated T cells and proliferating T cells recovered from mixed lymphocyte reactions were subjected to TCRbeta CDR3 sequencing. Fresh whole blood from 9 to 11 HLA-typed healthy donors was used as the source from which PBMCs were isolated. The CDR3 numbers 15 residues from cysteine through phenylalanine. Only the CDR3 DNA stays, 45 bases, in frame from base 1. V was cut back by 5 bases and J by 0 bases, leaving a gap of 11 bases between them. CDR1 SEHNR and CDR2 FQNEAQ are derived from the germline V gene (reference sequence).

This TCR was recovered from a human donor in good health. In this chain, TRBV7-9 is recombined with TRBJ1-3, with no D gene named confidently. The material sequenced was naive CD8+ T cells sorted from blood. The intended sense of this specimen's cell subset or site label: unstimulated naive T cells. The DNA sequence follows: TGTGCCAGCAGCCCACCGGATCTCTCTGGAAACACCATATATTTT. Protein translation: CASSPPDLSGNTIYF. With all but the CDR3 taken from the reference TRBV7-9 and TRBJ1-3 genes, the full variable domain is: DTGVSQNPRHKITKRGQNVTFRCDPISEHNRLYWYRQTLGQGPEFLTYFQNEAQLEKSRLLSDRFSAERPKGSFSTLEIQRTEQGDSAMYLCASSPPDLSGNTIYFGEGSWLTVV.